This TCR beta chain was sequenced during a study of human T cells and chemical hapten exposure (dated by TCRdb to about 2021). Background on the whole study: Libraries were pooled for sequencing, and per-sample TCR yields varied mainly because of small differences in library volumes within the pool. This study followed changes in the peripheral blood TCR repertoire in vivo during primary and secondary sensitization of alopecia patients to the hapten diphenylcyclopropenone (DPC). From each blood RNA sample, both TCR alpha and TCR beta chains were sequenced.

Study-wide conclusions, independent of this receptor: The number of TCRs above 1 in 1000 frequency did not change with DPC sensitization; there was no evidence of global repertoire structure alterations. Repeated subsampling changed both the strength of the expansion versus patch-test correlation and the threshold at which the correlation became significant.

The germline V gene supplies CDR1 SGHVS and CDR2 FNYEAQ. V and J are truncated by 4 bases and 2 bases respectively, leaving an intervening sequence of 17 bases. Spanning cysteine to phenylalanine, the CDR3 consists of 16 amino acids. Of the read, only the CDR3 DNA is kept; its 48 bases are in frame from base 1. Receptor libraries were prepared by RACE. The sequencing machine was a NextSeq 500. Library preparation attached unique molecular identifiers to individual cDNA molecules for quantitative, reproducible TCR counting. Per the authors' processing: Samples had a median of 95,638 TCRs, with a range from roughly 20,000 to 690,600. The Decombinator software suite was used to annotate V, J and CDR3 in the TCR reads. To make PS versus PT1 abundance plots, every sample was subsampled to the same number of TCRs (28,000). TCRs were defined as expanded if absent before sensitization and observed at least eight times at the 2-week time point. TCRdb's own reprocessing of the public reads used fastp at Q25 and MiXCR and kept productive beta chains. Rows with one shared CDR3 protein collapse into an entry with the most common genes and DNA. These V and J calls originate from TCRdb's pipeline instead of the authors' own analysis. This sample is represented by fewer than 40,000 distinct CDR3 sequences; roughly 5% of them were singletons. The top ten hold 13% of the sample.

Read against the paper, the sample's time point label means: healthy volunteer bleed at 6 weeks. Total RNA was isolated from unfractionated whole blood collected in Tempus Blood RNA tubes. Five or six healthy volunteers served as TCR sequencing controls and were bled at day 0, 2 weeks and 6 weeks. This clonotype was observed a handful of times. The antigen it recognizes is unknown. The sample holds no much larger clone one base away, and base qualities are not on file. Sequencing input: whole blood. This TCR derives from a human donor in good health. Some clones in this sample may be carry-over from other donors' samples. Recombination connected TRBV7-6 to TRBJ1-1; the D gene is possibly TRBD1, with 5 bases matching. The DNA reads TGTGCCAGCAGCTCAGAGGCCCAGGGAAGTAACACTGAAGCTTTCTTT. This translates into CASSSEAQGSNTEAFF.